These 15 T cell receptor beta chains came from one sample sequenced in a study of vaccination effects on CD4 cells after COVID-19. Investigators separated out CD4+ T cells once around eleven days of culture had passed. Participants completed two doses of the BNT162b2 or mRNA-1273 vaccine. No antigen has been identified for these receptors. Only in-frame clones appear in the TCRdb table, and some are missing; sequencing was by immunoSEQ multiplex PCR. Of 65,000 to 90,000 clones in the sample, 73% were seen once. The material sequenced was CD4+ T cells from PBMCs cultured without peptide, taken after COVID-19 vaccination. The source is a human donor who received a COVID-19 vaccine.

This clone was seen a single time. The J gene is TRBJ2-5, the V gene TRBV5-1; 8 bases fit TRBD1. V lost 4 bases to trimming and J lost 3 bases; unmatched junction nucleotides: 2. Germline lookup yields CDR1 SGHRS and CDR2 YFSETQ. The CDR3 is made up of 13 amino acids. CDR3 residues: CASSPGQEETQYF. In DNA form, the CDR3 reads TGCGCCAGCAGCCCGGGACAGGAAGAGACCCAGTACTTC.

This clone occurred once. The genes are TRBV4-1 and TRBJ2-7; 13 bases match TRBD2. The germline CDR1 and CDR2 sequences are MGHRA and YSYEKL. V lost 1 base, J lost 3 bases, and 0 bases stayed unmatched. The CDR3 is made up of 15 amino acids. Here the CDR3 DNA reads TGCGCCAGCAGCCAAGGGACTAGCGGGGGCTACGAGCAGTACGTC. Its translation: CASSQGTSGGYEQYV.

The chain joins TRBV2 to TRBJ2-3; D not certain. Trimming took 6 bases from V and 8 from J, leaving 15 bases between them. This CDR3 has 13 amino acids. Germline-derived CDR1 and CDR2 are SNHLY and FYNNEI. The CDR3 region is CASRLLSAGTQYF. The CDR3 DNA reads TGTGCCAGCAGGCTTTTGAGCGCAGGTACGCAGTATTTT.

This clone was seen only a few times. In nucleotides, the CDR3 is TGTGCCAGCAGTGAACTCGGGACAGAAGTCACTGAAGCTTTCTTT. Protein sequence: CASSELGTEVTEAFF. The V and J genes are TRBV2 and TRBJ1-1, with 7 bases aligning to TRBD1. This CDR3 is built from 15 residues. V shed 2 bases and J 4 bases; nucleotides not matched to a gene: 7. CDR1 and CDR2 (germline): SNHLY, FYNNEI.

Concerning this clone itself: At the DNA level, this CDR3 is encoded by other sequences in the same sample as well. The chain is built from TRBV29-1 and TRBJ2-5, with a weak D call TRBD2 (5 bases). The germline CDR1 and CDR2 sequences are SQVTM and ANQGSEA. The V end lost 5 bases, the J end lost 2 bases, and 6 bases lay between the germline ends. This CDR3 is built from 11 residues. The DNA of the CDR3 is TGCAGCGTTCGCGGGCAAGAGACCCAGTACTTC. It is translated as CSVRGQETQYF. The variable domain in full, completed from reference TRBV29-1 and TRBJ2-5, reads SAVISQKPSRDICQRGTSLTIQCQVDSQVTMMFWYRQQPGQSLTLIATANQGSEATYESGFVIDKFPISRPNLTFSTLTVSNMSPEDSSIYLCSVRGQETQYFGPGTRLLVL.

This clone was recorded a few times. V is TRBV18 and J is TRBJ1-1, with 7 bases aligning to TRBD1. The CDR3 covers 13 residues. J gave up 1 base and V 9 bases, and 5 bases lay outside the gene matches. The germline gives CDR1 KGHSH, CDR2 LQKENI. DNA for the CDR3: TGTGCCAGTCGCGGACAGGAGAACACTGAAGCTTTCTTT. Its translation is CASRGQENTEAFF.

The CDR3 protein is CASSFDGINQPQHF. CDR3 DNA: TGCGCCAGCAGCTTCGACGGAATCAATCAGCCCCAGCATTTT. The chain joins TRBV5-1 to TRBJ1-5; D unresolved. V lost 2 bases and J lost 3, with 9 bases in between. The CDR3 extends over 14 amino acids. Germline lookup yields CDR1 SGHRS and CDR2 YFSETQ.

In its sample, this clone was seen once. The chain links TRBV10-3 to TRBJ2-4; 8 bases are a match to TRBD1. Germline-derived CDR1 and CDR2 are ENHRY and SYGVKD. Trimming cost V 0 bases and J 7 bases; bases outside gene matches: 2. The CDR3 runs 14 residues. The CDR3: CAISESGQANIQYF. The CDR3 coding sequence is TGTGCCATCAGTGAGTCGGGACAGGCCAACATTCAGTACTTC.

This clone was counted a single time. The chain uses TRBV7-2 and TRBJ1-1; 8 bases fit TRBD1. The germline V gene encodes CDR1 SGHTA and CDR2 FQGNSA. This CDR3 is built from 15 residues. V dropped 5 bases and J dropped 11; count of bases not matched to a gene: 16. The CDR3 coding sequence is TGTGCCAGCAGCGGATCCGGGACAGGTTTTCTCGGGGCTTTCTTT. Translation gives CASSGSGTGFLGAFF.

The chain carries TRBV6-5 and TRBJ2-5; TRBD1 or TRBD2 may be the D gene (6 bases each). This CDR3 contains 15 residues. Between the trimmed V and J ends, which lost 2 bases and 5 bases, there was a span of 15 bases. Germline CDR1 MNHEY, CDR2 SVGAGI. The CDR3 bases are TGTGCCAGCAGTTACGGGGGGCTGCGTTTGGAGACCCAGTACTTC. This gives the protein CASSYGGLRLETQYF.

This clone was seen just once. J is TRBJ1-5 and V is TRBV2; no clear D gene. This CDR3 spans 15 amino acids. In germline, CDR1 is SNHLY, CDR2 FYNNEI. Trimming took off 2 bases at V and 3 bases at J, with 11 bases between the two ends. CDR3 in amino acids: CASSERGGSNQPQHF. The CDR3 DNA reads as TGTGCCAGCAGTGAACGGGGTGGGTCCAATCAGCCCCAGCATTTT.

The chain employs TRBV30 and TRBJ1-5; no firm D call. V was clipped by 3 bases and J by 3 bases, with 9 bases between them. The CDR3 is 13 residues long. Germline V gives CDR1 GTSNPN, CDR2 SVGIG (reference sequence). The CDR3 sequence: CAWRGGLNQPQHF. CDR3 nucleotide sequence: TGTGCCTGGAGGGGAGGCCTCAATCAGCCCCAGCATTTT.

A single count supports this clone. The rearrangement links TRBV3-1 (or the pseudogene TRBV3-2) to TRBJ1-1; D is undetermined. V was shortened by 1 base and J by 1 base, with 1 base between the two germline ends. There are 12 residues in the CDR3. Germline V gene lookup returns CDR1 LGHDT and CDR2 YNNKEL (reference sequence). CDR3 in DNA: TGTGCCAGCAGCCAAGCGAACACTGAAGCTTTCTTT. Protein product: CASSQANTEAFF.

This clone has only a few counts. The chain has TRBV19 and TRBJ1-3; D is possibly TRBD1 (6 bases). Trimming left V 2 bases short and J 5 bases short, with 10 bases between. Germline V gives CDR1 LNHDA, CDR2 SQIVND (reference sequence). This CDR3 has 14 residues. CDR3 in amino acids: CASSISRGRNTIYF. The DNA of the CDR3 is TGTGCCAGTAGTATATCCAGGGGACGAAACACCATATATTTT.

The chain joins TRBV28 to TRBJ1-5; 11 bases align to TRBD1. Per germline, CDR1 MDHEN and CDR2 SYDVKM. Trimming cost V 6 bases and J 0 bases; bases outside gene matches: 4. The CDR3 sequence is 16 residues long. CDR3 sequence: CASRGQGGNSNQPQHF. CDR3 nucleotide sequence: TGTGCCAGCAGGGGACAGGGGGGAAATAGCAATCAGCCCCAGCATTTT.